The present TCR beta chain was sequenced within a study of blood T cell repertoires in COVID-19 (TCRdb year 2020). For the wider study: Samples from collaborators originated in the United States, Italy and Spain and spanned both the acute and convalescent phases of COVID-19. The repertoires were made available in a free public database intended to serve as a resource for research on the immune response to SARS-CoV-2. The sample metadata nearly always contained a de-identified subject ID, COVID-19 status, age in years and sex. The prospective study material was composed of cDNA or gDNA derived from T cells, B-cell-depleted T cells, or PBMCs. Where available, HLA class I and class II types were obtained from metadata supplied by the sample provider rather than from assay-based typing. Subjects who had been exposed to COVID-19, were actively infected with it, or had recovered from it provided the deeply sampled blood TCRbeta repertoires that made up the dataset. The samples were drawn from two sources: the first 160 participants of the ongoing ImmuneRACE study, and 1,254 subjects contributed by 6 global collaborators. What the work shows at the level of the full study, not this receptor alone: Clinical and demographic metadata were provided uncurated, with the amount varying by source and participant.

TCRbeta CDR3 regions were amplified from genomic DNA by means of the immunoSEQ Assay, a bias-controlled multiplex PCR. Turning to the authors' computational methods: The number of nucleated cells in each sample was estimated from the amplification of reference gene primers within the assay. Sequence reads were collapsed and filtered to measure the absolute abundance of every unique TCRbeta CDR3 rearrangement. For each sample, productive Simpson clonality was calculated by taking the square root of Simpson's diversity index across productive rearrangements. Drawn from immuneACCESS, this table holds only the in-frame rearrangements with V and J called that TCRdb kept. Clones are partly lost; checked studies trace under half to an unresolved V gene and leave the rest unexplained. The V and J calls and clone size were taken over from that table, and D and trimming were inferred from the DNA. Within this sample are roughly 440,000 clones, with more than 70% of them counted one time only. The top ten hold about 12% of the sample.

Points on this clone: Its target antigen remains unknown. Nothing much larger sits one base from this clone, and base qualities are not available.

One collaborating source in Seattle enrolled patients while the patients were actively infected and followed the patients over time throughout the course of disease. Each collaborating institution followed its own protocols to collect whole blood in K2EDTA tubes. For TCRbeta analysis, collaborators shipped samples as frozen whole blood, isolated PBMCs, or DNA extracted from either of those sample types. This receptor was taken from a woman between 45 and 60 years old with COVID-19, enrolled during active disease. Source material: peripheral blood.

The DNA sequence reads TGTGCCAGCAGCATACAGGGGAACACTGAAGCTTTCTTT. Translation gives CASSIQGNTEAFF. The V and J genes are TRBV7-9 and TRBJ1-1; TRBD1 is perhaps the D gene, given 6 matching bases. The V end loses 5 bases and the J end loses 1 base, and a stretch of 8 bases separates them. From its cysteine to its phenylalanine, the CDR3 spans 13 amino acids. Only the CDR3 DNA stays, 39 bases, in frame from base 1. The CDR1 and CDR2 encoded by the germline V gene (reference sequence) are SEHNR and FQNEAQ.